By sample fraction, the clone carrying this TCR beta chain is medium-sized. Its antigen is unknown. Use of 60 Vbeta and 13 Jbeta primers characterized the PCR. TCRdb keeps only in-frame clones here, not all; method: immunoSEQ multiplex PCR. This sample has approximately 180,000 clones, with around 85% found just once. This entry belongs to a study of cytomegalovirus exposure and HLA in healthy donors. General study findings and limits: The HLA-A and HLA-B alleles of most subjects were reportedly predicted accurately from TCR beta sequences.

The CDR3 sequence is 15 residues long. Germline V gene sequence: CDR1 LGHNA, CDR2 YSLEER. V dropped 0 bases and J dropped 6 bases, with 12 bases sitting between them. The TCR sequence derives from a young man in good health and CMV-seronegative. Sequenced sample: PBMCs. The chain uses TRBV4-3 and TRBJ2-1; TRBD2 is a possible D gene (6 bases). CDR3: CASSQESSDANEQFF. In DNA, the CDR3 is TGCGCCAGCAGCCAAGAATCTAGCGATGCCAATGAGCAGTTCTTC.